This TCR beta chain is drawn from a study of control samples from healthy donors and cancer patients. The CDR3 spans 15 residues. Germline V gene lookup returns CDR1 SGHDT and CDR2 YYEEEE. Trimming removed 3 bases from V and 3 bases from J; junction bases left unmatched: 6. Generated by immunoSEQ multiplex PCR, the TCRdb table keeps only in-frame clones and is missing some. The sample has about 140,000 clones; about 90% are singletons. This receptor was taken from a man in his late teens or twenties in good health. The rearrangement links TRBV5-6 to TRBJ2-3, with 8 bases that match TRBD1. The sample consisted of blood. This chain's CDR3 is CASSYRDRRTDTQYF. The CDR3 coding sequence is TGTGCCAGCAGCTACCGGGACAGGAGAACAGATACGCAGTATTTT.